The present T cell receptor (beta chain) was sequenced within a study of regulatory T cells in long-lasting Graves disease. Turning to the study itself: More than 5 years of antithyroid drugs with positive TSH receptor antibodies defined persistent Graves' disease.

Study observations and caveats: The study found lower TCR diversity in persistent Graves' patients than in newly diagnosed ones. With persistent disease, TRBV28, TRBJ1-2 and TRBJ2-5 were the favored segments.

According to the study, TCR beta libraries were built with iRepertoire HTBI primers and CDR3-region Arm-PCR. As handled by the study authors: Taken together, the samples had fewer than 65 TRBV and more than 12 TRBJ segments identified. TCRdb reprocessed the multiplex PCR reads via MiXCR and lists one record per CDR3 protein. It is TCRdb's table, rather than the study itself, that gives the V and J calls and clone size. The sample includes a few hundred thousand distinct CDR3 sequences, around 23% of them seen just once. The time point denotes: persistent/refractory GD, antithyroid drugs over 5 years with positive TRAb. With RNA extracted from PBMCs as input, the TCR library was made. Remarks on this clonotype: Its target is not known.

The germline V and J ends were trimmed by 6 bases and 6 bases, with 14 bases remaining between them. This CDR3 spans 13 amino acids. CDR1 GTSNPN and CDR2 SVGIG come from the germline V gene (reference sequence). The sequencing used peripheral blood mononuclear cells (PBMCs), collected when the disease was refractory, from a patient treated with antithyroid drugs. This clonotype was sampled from a female donor with Graves disease. The chain is built from TRBV30 and TRBJ2-2; perhaps D is TRBD1 or TRBD2 (6 bases each). The CDR3 region is CACPLRGAGELFF. CDR3 bases: TGTGCCTGCCCCCTGAGGGGGGCCGGGGAGCTGTTTTTT.